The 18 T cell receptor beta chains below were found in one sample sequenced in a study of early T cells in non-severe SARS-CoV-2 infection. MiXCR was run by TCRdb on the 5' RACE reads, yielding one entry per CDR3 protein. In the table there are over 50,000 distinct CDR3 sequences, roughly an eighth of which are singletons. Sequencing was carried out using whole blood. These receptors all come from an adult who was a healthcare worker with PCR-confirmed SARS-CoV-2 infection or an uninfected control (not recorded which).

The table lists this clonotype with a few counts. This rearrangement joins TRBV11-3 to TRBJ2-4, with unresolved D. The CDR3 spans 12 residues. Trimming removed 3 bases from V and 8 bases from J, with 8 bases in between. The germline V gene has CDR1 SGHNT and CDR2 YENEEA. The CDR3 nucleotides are TGTGCCAGCAGCTTCATTTGGGACATTCAGTACTTC. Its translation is CASSFIWDIQYF. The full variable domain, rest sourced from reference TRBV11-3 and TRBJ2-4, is EAGVVQSPRYKIIEKKQPVAFWCNPISGHNTLYWYLQNLGQGPELLIRYENEEAVDDSQLPKDRFSAERLKGVDSTLKIQPAELGDSAVYLCASSFIWDIQYFGAGTRLSVL.

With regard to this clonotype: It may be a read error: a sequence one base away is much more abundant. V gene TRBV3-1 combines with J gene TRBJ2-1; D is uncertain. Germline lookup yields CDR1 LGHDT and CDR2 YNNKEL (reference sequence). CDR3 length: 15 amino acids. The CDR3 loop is CVSSQDLRFNNEQFF. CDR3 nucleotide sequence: TGTGTCAGCAGCCAAGACTTGCGGTTCAACAATGAGCAGTTCTTC.

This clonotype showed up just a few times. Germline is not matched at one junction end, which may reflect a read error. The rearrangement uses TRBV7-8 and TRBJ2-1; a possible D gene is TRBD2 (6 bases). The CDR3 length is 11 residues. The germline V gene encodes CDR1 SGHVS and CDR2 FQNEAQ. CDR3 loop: CASSFAGTLIF. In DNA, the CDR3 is TGTGCCAGCAGCTTTGCGGGGACTCTGATCTTC. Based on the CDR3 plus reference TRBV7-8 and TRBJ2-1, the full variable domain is GAGVSQSPRYKVAKRGQDVALRCDPISGHVSLFWYQQALGQGPEFLTYFQNEAQLDKSGLPSDRFFAERPEGSVSTLKIQRTQQEDSAVYLCASSFAGTLIFGPGTRLTVL.

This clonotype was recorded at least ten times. CDR3 loop: CASSQEAGGAYEQYF. In nucleotides, the CDR3 is TGTGCCAGCAGCCAAGAGGCAGGGGGGGCCTACGAGCAGTACTTC. The rearrangement joins TRBV3-1 to TRBJ2-7; D assignment may be TRBD1 or TRBD2 (7 bases each). Trimming shortened V by 0 bases and J by 2 bases, and 11 bases separated the two germline ends. This CDR3 has 15 residues. Germline-derived CDR1 and CDR2 are LGHDT and YNNKEL (reference sequence).

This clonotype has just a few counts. The CDR3 DNA reads as TGTGCCAGCAGCCAAGACCCCGGGACAGAACCTCAAAAATATAATTCACCCCTCCACTTT. Translating it yields CASSQDPGTEPQKYNSPLHF. The chain links TRBV3-1 to TRBJ1-6, with TRBD1 matching 7 bases. The V and J ends lost 0 bases and 4 bases, in that order; junction bases with no gene match: 15. The CDR3 has 20 amino acids. Per germline, CDR1 LGHDT and CDR2 YNNKEL (reference sequence). The entire variable domain, with the rest obtained from reference TRBV3-1 and TRBJ1-6, is as follows: DTAVSQTPKYLVTQMGNDKSIKCEQNLGHDTMYWYKQDSKKFLKIMFSYNNKELIINETVPNRFSPKSPDKAHLNLHINSLELGDSAVYFCASSQDPGTEPQKYNSPLHFGNGTRLTVT.

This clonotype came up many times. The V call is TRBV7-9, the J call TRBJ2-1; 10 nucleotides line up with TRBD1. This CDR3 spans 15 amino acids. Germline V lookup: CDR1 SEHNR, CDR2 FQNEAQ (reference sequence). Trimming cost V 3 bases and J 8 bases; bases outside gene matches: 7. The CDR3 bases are TGTGCCAGCAGCTTGACAGGGGGCGTAACCGATGAGCAGTTCTTC. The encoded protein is CASSLTGGVTDEQFF.

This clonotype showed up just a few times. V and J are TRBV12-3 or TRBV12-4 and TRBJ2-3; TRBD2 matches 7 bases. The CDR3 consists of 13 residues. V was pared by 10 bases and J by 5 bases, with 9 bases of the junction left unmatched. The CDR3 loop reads CATTGRGGDTQYF. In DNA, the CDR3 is TGTGCCACCACGGGCCGCGGGGGAGATACGCAGTATTTT.

The CDR3 nucleotides read TGTGCCAGCAGCTTAGGGACTAGATCGTTGGATACGCAGTATTTT. It yields the protein CASSLGTRSLDTQYF. This rearrangement joins TRBV11-2 to TRBJ2-3; 7 bases match TRBD2. Germline trimming cut 1 base from V and 6 bases from J; bases unmatched to any gene: 7. Germline V gives CDR1 SGHAT, CDR2 FQNNGV. This CDR3 is 15 amino acids long. Combining the CDR3 with reference TRBV11-2 and TRBJ2-3 gives the whole variable domain EAGVAQSPRYKIIEKRQSVAFWCNPISGHATLYWYQQILGQGPKLLIQFQNNGVVDDSQLPKDRFSAERLKGVDSTLKIQPAKLEDSAVYLCASSLGTRSLDTQYFGPGTRLTVL.

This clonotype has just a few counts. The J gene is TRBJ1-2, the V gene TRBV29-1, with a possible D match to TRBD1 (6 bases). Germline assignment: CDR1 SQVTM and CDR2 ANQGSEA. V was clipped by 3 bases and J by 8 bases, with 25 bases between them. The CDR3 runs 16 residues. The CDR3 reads CSVEMQGTGPARGYTF. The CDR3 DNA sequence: TGCAGCGTTGAGATGCAGGGGACTGGACCGGCTCGGGGCTACACCTTC.

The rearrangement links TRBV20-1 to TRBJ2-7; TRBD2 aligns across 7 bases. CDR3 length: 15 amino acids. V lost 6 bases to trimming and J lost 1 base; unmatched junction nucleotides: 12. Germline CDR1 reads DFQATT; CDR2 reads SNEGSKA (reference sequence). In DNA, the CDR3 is TGCAGTGCCCCGACACTAGCTAGCGGATCCTACGAGCAGTACTTC. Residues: CSAPTLASGSYEQYF.

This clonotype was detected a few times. The CDR3 spells CASSLMTGGEETQYF. The CDR3 coding sequence is TGTGCCAGCAGTTTGATGACAGGGGGCGAAGAGACCCAGTACTTC. This chain joins TRBV28 and TRBJ2-5; 10 bases match TRBD1. Germline V gives CDR1 MDHEN, CDR2 SYDVKM. The length of the CDR3 is 15 residues. The V gene end was trimmed by 3 bases and the J gene end by 3 bases; junction bases not matched to a gene: 4.

The CDR3: CASSGTTGTVLYGYTF. In DNA, the CDR3 is TGTGCCAGCAGCGGGACAACCGGGACGGTACTCTATGGCTACACCTTC. The genes are TRBV5-6 and TRBJ1-2, with TRBD1 as a possible D gene (6 bases). The CDR3 covers 16 residues. Germline CDR1 and CDR2: SGHDT and YYEEEE. Trimming stripped 4 bases from V and 4 bases from J, with 20 bases between.

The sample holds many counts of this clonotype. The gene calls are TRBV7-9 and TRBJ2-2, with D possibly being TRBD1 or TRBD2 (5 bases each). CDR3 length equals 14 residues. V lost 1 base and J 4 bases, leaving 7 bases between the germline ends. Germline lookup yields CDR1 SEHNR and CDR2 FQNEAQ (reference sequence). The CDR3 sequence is CASSLGGSTGELFF. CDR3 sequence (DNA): TGTGCCAGCAGCTTAGGGGGGTCCACCGGGGAGCTGTTTTTT.

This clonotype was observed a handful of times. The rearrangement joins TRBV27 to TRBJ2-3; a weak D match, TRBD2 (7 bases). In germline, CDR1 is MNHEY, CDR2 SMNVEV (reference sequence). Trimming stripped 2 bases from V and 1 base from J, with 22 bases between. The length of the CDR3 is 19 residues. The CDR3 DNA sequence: TGTGCCAGCAGTTTAAGGTCCGGGGGGCCCGCCAGGGGCACAGATACGCAGTATTTT. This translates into CASSLRSGGPARGTDTQYF.

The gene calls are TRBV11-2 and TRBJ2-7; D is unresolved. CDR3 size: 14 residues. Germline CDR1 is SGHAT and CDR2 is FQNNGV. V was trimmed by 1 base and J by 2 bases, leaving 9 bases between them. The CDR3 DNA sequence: TGTGCCAGCAGCTTAGGGCAGGTCACCTACGAGCAGTACTTC. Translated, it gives CASSLGQVTYEQYF.

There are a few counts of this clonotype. The CDR3 is CASSLGLPTGELFF. Written as DNA, the CDR3 is TGTGCCAGCAGCTTAGGGCTGCCCACCGGGGAGCTGTTTTTT. The chain is built from TRBV7-9 and TRBJ2-2; D is uncertain. Trimming removed 1 base from V and 4 bases from J, with 7 bases in between. The CDR3 is 14 amino acids. CDR1 and CDR2 from the germline V gene are SEHNR and FQNEAQ (reference sequence).

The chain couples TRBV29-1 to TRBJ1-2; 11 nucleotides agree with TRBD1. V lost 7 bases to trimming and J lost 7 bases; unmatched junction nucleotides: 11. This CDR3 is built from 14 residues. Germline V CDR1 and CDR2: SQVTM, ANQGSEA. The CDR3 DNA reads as TGCAGCGCCTCTTCCGGGACAGGGGGAACTGGCTACACCTTC. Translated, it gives CSASSGTGGTGYTF. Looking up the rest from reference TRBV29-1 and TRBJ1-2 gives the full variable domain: SAVISQKPSRDICQRGTSLTIQCQVDSQVTMMFWYRQQPGQSLTLIATANQGSEATYESGFVIDKFPISRPNLTFSTLTVSNMSPEDSSIYLCSASSGTGGTGYTFGSGTRLTVV.

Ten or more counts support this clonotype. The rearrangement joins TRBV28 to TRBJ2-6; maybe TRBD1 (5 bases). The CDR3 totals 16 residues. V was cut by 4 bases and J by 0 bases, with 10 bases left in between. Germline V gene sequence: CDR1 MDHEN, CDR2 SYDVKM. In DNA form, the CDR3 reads TGTGCCAGCAGTTCGACAGAAAGCTCTGGGGCCAACGTCCTGACTTTC. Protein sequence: CASSSTESSGANVLTF.